The source of this T cell receptor (beta chain) is a study of shared clonotypes between healthy human individuals. Findings of the study overall: Sharing across a few donors was seen in 4% to 5% of naive CD4 clonotypes. Genetic and exposure-history diversity was limited by the few donors. Rarefaction demonstrated incomplete sorted-subset sequencing despite large depth.

The repertoire was sequenced with immunoSEQ multiplex PCR; TCRdb's copy has only in-frame clones and lacks some. This table has millions of clones, roughly 94% appearing once. On this clone: The antigen is not known.

The split of CD4+ cells yielded CD45RA+ naive and CD45RA-negative memory subsets. Sample: naive CD4+ T cells sorted from blood. Noted subset: CD45RA+ positively selected. The clonotype originates from a man between 18 and 29 years old in good health.

The CDR3 is CASSYLRGGLYEQYF. CDR3 bases: TGTGCCAGCAGTTACTTAAGGGGGGGGCTCTACGAGCAGTACTTC. V is TRBV6-5 and J is TRBJ2-7; a possible D gene is TRBD2 (7 bases). This CDR3 contains 15 residues. Germline lookup yields CDR1 MNHEY and CDR2 SVGAGI. V was shortened by 1 base and J by 3 bases, with 13 bases between the two germline ends.